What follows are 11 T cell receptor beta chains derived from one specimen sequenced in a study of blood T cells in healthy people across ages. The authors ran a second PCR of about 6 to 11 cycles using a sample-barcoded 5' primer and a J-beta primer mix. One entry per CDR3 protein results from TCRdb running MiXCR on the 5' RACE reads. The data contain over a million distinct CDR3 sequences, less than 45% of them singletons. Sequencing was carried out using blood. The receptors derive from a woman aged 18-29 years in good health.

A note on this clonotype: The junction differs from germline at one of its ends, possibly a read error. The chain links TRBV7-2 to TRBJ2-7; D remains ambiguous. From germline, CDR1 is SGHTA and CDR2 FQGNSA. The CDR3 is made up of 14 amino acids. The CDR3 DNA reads TGTGCCAGCAGCTTCCTTTATAGCTCCTACGAGCGGTACTTC. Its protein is CASSFLYSSYERYF.

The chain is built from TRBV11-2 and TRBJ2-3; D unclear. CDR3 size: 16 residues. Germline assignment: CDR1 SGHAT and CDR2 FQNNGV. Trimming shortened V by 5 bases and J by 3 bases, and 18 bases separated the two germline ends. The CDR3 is CASSPRARVLTDTQYF. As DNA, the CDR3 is TGTGCCAGCAGCCCACGGGCCCGAGTCCTGACAGATACGCAGTATTTT.

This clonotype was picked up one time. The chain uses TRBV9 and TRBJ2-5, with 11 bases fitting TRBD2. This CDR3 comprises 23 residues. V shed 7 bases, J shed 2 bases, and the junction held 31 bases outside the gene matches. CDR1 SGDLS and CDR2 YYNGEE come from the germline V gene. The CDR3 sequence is CASFLVESRGELAGVYGQETQYF. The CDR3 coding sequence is TGTGCCAGCTTCTTAGTAGAAAGCCGCGGAGAACTAGCGGGAGTATACGGGCAAGAGACCCAGTACTTC.

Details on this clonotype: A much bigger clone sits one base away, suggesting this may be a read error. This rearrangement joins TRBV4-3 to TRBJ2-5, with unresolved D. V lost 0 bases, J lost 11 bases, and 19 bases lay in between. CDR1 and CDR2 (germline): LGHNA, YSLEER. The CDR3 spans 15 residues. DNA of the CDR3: TGCGCCAGCAGCCAAGATTCAGGAGCCTACAATGAGCAGTACTTC. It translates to CASSQDSGAYNEQYF.

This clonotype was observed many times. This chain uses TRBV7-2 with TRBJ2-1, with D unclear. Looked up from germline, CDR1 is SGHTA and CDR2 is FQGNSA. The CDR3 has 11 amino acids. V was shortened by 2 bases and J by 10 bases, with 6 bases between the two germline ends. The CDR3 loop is CASSLTGEQFF. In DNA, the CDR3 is TGTGCCAGCAGCTTAACTGGCGAGCAGTTCTTC.

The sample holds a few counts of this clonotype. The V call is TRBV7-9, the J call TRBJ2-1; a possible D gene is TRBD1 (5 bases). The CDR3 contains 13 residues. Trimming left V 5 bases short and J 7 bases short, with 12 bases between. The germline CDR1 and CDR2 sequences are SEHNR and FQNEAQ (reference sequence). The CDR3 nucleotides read TGTGCCAGCAGCGCCAGACAGATAAATGAGCAGTTCTTC. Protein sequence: CASSARQINEQFF.

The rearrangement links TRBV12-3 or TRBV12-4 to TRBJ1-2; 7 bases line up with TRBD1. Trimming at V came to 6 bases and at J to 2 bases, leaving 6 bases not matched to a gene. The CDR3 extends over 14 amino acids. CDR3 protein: CASRETGWNYGYTF. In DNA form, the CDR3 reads TGTGCCAGCAGGGAGACAGGGTGGAACTATGGCTACACCTTC.

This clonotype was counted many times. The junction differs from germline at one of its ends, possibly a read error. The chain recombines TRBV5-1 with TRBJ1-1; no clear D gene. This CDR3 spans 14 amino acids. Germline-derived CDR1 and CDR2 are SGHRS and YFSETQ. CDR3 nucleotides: TGTGCCAGCAGCTTAGTTCCGGGGAACACTGAAGCTTTCTTT. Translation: CASSLVPGNTEAFF.

The CDR3 nucleotides are TGTGCCAGCAGCCCCCTCGCTACAGTCTACGAGCAGTACTTC. Protein sequence: CASSPLATVYEQYF. The chain carries TRBV28 and TRBJ2-4; D call uncertain. TRBJ2-7 matches the DNA end more closely, so the J call is doubtful. The CDR3 spans 14 residues. Germline values: CDR1 MDHEN, CDR2 SYDVKM.

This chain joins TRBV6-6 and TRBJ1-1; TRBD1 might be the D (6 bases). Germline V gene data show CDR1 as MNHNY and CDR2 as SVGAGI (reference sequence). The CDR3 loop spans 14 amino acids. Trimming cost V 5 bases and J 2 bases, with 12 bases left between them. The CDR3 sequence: CASSKGVGNTEAFF. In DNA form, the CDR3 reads TGTGCCAGCAGTAAGGGGGTTGGTAACACTGAAGCTTTCTTT.

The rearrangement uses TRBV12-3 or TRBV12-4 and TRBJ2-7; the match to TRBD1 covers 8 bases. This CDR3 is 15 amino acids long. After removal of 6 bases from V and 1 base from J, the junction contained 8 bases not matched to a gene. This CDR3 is CASSPSRTGSYEQYF. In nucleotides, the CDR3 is TGTGCCAGCAGCCCCTCCCGGACAGGGTCCTACGAGCAGTACTTC.